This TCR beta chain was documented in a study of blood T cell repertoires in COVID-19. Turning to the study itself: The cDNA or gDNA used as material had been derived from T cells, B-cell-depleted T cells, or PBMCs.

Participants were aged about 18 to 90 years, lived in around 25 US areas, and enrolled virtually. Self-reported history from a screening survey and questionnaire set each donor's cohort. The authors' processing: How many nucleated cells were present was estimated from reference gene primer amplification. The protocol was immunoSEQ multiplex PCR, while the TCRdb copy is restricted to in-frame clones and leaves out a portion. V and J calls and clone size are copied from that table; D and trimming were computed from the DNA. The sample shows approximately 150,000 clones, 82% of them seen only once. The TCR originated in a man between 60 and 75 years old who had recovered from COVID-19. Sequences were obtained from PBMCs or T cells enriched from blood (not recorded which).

This CDR3 is CASTPGQELDTQYF. In DNA, the CDR3 is TGTGCCAGCACCCCGGGACAGGAACTAGATACGCAGTATTTT. V is TRBV6-5 and J is TRBJ2-3, with 8 bases fitting TRBD1. CDR1 and CDR2 (germline): MNHEY, SVGAGI. V lost 7 bases to trimming and J lost 5 bases; unmatched junction nucleotides: 8. This CDR3 is built from 14 residues.